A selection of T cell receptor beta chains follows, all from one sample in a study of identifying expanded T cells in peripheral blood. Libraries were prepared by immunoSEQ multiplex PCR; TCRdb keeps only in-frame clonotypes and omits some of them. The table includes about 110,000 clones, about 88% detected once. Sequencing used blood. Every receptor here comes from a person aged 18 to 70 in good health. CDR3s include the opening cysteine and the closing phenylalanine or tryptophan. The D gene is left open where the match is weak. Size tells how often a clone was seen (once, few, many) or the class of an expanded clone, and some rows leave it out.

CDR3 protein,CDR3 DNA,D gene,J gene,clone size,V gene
CASVGAQGRNQPQHF,TGTGCCAGTGTAGGGGCACAGGGGCGCAATCAGCCCCAGCATTTT,TRBD1,TRBJ1-5,NA,TRBV2
CASSRTGNTGELFF,TGTGCCAGCAGCCGGACCGGGAACACCGGGGAGCTGTTTTTT,NA,TRBJ2-2,once,TRBV7-7
CASSRTTSGYEQYF,TGTGCCAGTAGTAGGACCACTAGCGGCTACGAGCAGTACTTC,TRBD2,TRBJ2-7,NA,TRBV6-5
CASSNQGDTEAFF,TGTGCCAGCTCAAACCAGGGGGACACTGAAGCTTTCTTT,TRBD1,TRBJ1-1,NA,TRBV18
CASSQETGTLDYGYTF,TGTGCCAGCAGCCAAGAAACAGGTACTCTTGACTATGGCTACACCTTC,NA,TRBJ1-2,NA,TRBV4-2
CARSLGVGTGGLYSNQPQHF,TGTGCCAGAAGCTTGGGTGTCGGGACAGGGGGATTATATAGCAATCAGCCCCAGCATTTT,TRBD1,TRBJ1-5,NA,TRBV5-3
CASSDPGTGDEKLFF,TGTGCCAGCAGTGACCCAGGGACAGGGGATGAAAAACTGTTTTTT,TRBD1,TRBJ1-4,NA,TRBV6-1
CASSSMASGSWYEQYF,TGTGCCAGCAGTTCGATGGCTAGCGGGAGTTGGTACGAGCAGTACTTC,TRBD2,TRBJ2-7,NA,TRBV27
CASSYGDRGNEQFF,TGCGCCAGCAGCTATGGGGACAGGGGCAATGAGCAGTTCTTC,TRBD1,TRBJ2-1,NA,TRBV5-1
CATSRGARVAQYF,TGTGCCACCAGCAGAGGGGCAAGGGTTGCCCAGTACTTC,NA,TRBJ2-5,NA,TRBV15
CASTEGRINEKLFF,TGTGCCAGCACAGAGGGACGGATTAATGAAAAACTGTTTTTT,NA,TRBJ1-4,NA,TRBV7-9
CASSFGTASYEQYF,TGTGCCAGCAGCTTCGGGACAGCCTCCTACGAGCAGTACTTC,TRBD1,TRBJ2-7,once,TRBV6-6
CASRLDRDEQYF,TGTGCTAGTCGATTGGACAGGGACGAGCAGTACTTC,TRBD1,TRBJ2-7,NA,TRBV12-5
CASSIIASGPPRYNEQFF,TGTGCCAGTAGTATTATAGCTAGCGGCCCACCCAGATACAATGAGCAGTTCTTC,TRBD2,TRBJ2-1,NA,TRBV19
CAWSEGRINTEAFF,TGTGCCTGGAGCGAAGGACGGATAAACACTGAAGCTTTCTTT,NA,TRBJ1-1,NA,TRBV30
CASSVEGAPEAFF,TGTGCCAGCAGCGTAGAAGGTGCACCTGAAGCTTTCTTT,NA,TRBJ1-1,few,TRBV9
CASSPGTSGRQSSYNEQFF,TGTGCCAGCTCACCGGGGACTAGCGGGAGGCAAAGCTCCTACAATGAGCAGTTCTTC,TRBD2,TRBJ2-1,NA,TRBV18
CASRLSRDQPQHF,TGTGCCAGCAGATTGAGTCGAGATCAGCCCCAGCATTTT,NA,TRBJ1-5,NA,TRBV6-5
CARSLFREAQPQHF,TGTGCCAGAAGCTTGTTCAGGGAAGCTCAGCCCCAGCATTTT,NA,TRBJ1-5,NA,TRBV5-3
CASSVRPGTNEKLFF,TGCGCCAGCAGCGTCCGCCCAGGGACTAATGAAAAACTGTTTTTT,NA,TRBJ1-4,NA,TRBV5-1
CASSLGYSFGYTF,TGTGCCAGCAGCTTGGGTTACAGCTTTGGCTACACCTTC,NA,TRBJ1-2,few,TRBV5-6
CASSLPQRGGDTQYF,TGTGCCAGCAGTTTACCCCAGCGGGGCGGCGATACGCAGTATTTT,TRBD2,TRBJ2-3,NA,TRBV28
CASSRDRATEAFF,TGTGCCAGCTCTCGGGACAGGGCGACTGAAGCTTTCTTT,TRBD1,TRBJ1-1,NA,TRBV6-4
CASSLQWTGGTDTQYF,TGTGCCAGCAGCTTACAATGGACAGGGGGCACAGATACGCAGTATTTT,TRBD1,TRBJ2-3,NA,TRBV5-6